These 24 T cell receptor beta chains share one sample of origin, sequenced in a study of blood T cell repertoires in COVID-19. Profiled with immunoSEQ multiplex PCR; TCRdb holds only in-frame clones, not every one. The sample lists 25,000 to 40,000 clones, over 75% seen once, with approximately 16% in the top ten. The sequenced material came from peripheral blood. The receptors derive from a woman aged 55 to 70 with active COVID-19.

The chain carries TRBV19 and TRBJ1-2, with D maybe TRBD1 (5 bases). With 0 bases removed from V and 4 bases from J, the gap between germline ends came to 12 bases. This CDR3 has 15 residues. The germline V gene encodes CDR1 LNHDA and CDR2 SQIVND (reference sequence). This CDR3 is CASSIDRQGSYGYTF. The CDR3 bases are TGTGCCAGTAGTATAGATCGGCAGGGAAGCTATGGCTACACCTTC.

This clone has a single count. This rearrangement joins TRBV5-1 to TRBJ2-2; 9 nucleotides align to TRBD1. Trimming at V came to 4 bases and at J to 7 bases, leaving 11 bases not matched to a gene. Germline V gives CDR1 SGHRS, CDR2 YFSETQ. CDR3 size: 16 residues. CDR3 amino acids: CASSATGTGRNGELFF. The CDR3 bases are TGCGCCAGCAGCGCGACCGGGACAGGGAGGAACGGGGAGCTGTTTTTT.

The gene calls are TRBV2 and TRBJ2-3, with a weak D call TRBD2 (5 bases). Germline CDR1 SNHLY, CDR2 FYNNEI. V lost 2 bases and J lost 4, with 10 bases in between. The CDR3 covers 14 residues. The chain's CDR3 is CASSENPGADTQYF. The CDR3 DNA is TGTGCCAGCAGTGAAAATCCCGGGGCAGATACGCAGTATTTT.

This rearrangement joins TRBV2 to TRBJ2-7; TRBD1 matches at 8 bases. This CDR3 is built from 16 residues. Looked up from germline, CDR1 is SNHLY and CDR2 is FYNNEI. Losses at the gene ends were 6 bases for V and 1 base for J; bases not matched to a gene: 11. The CDR3 coding sequence is TGTGCCAGCAGCCGATCCAGGGACAGGCATTCCTACGAGCAGTACTTC. Its protein is CASSRSRDRHSYEQYF.

This chain links TRBV21-1 with TRBJ2-1; no DNA check was done on the table's D call, TRBD2. TRBV21-1 is described as a pseudogene. The CDR3 covers 13 residues. The CDR3 coding sequence is TGTGCCAGCACCACGACTAGCTCCAATGAGCAGTTCTTC. As protein: CASTTTSSNEQFF.

This chain connects TRBV5-4 to TRBJ2-5; no firm D call. V lost 0 bases to trimming and J lost 5 bases, with 11 bases between them. CDR1 and CDR2 from the germline V gene are SGHNT and YYREEE (reference sequence). The CDR3 covers 14 residues. CDR3 coding DNA: TGTGCCAGCAGCTTGGCGGGTATCACGGAGACCCAGTACTTC. This encodes CASSLAGITETQYF. The full variable domain, with the rest looked up from reference TRBV5-4 and TRBJ2-5, is ETGVTQSPTHLIKTRGQQVTLRCSSQSGHNTVSWYQQALGQGPQFIFQYYREEENGRGNFPPRFSGLQFPNYSSELNVNALELDDSALYLCASSLAGITETQYFGPGTRLLVL.

The chain has TRBV2 and TRBJ1-6, with D uncertain. The V end was cut by 4 bases, the J end by 10 bases, with 5 bases between. Per germline, CDR1 SNHLY and CDR2 FYNNEI. The CDR3 sequence is 11 residues long. CDR3 nucleotide sequence: TGTGCCAGCAGTGCAGGCTCACCCCTCCACTTT. It encodes CASSAGSPLHF.

V is TRBV28 and J is TRBJ2-1; possibly TRBD2 for D (5 bases). This CDR3 has 16 residues. The V gene's germline CDR1 is MDHEN and CDR2 SYDVKM. Trimming took 6 bases from V and 3 from J, leaving 18 bases between them. CDR3 protein: CASSPLSTGGYNEQFF. The CDR3 nucleotides are TGTGCCAGCAGCCCCCTCAGTACTGGAGGCTACAATGAGCAGTTCTTC.

The genes are TRBV6-1 and TRBJ2-5; TRBD2 aligns across 12 bases. There are 15 residues in the CDR3. V was pared by 2 bases and J by 2 bases, with 0 bases of the junction left unmatched. Germline CDR1 MNHNS, CDR2 SASEGT. CDR3 in amino acids: CASSELAGGQETQYF. The CDR3, as DNA: TGTGCCAGCAGTGAACTAGCGGGGGGGCAAGAGACCCAGTACTTC.

The V and J genes are TRBV10-1 and TRBJ2-2; possibly TRBD1 for D (5 bases). The length of the CDR3 is 14 residues. V lost 5 bases, J lost 4 bases, and 11 bases lay in between. CDR1 WNHNN and CDR2 SYGVQD come from the germline V gene (reference sequence). In DNA form, the CDR3 reads TGCGCCAGCAGTTCTTCCAGGGTCACCGGGGAGCTGTTTTTT. This encodes CASSSSRVTGELFF.

The rearrangement uses TRBV28 and TRBJ1-2; D not resolved. V lost 3 bases and J lost 2, with 7 bases in between. Germline V gene lookup returns CDR1 MDHEN and CDR2 SYDVKM. This CDR3 comprises 13 residues. The CDR3 spells CASSFVQNYGYTF. In DNA, the CDR3 is TGTGCCAGCAGTTTTGTACAGAACTATGGCTACACCTTC.

CDR3 region: CATSALHGGELFF. Written as DNA, the CDR3 is TGTGCCACCAGTGCCCTGCACGGCGGGGAGCTGTTTTTT. The chain recombines TRBV24-1 with TRBJ2-2; D unclear. Trimming shortened V by 5 bases and J by 7 bases, and 10 bases separated the two germline ends. CDR1 is KGHDR, CDR2 SFDVKD, per germline. The CDR3 extends over 13 amino acids.

This chain links TRBV6-5 with TRBJ1-4, with D unclear. The CDR3 has 15 residues. Trimming shortened V by 6 bases and J by 3 bases, and 14 bases separated the two germline ends. From germline, CDR1 is MNHEY and CDR2 SVGAGI. In DNA form, the CDR3 reads TGTGCCAGCAGGAGAGGCGTCGTGGCTAATGAAAAACTGTTTTTT. Its translation is CASRRGVVANEKLFF.

The chain couples TRBV7-2 to TRBJ2-3; D is uncertain. V lost 3 bases, J lost 0 bases, and 7 bases lay in between. The CDR3 consists of 14 residues. Germline assignment: CDR1 SGHTA and CDR2 FQGNSA. The DNA of the CDR3 is TGTGCCAGCAGCTTGGGCGTAAGCACAGATACGCAGTATTTT. Protein product: CASSLGVSTDTQYF.

V usage is TRBV5-4 and J usage is TRBJ1-1, with D unresolved. Per germline, CDR1 SGHNT and CDR2 YYREEE (reference sequence). V shed 0 bases and J shed 11 bases, with 11 bases lying between them. This CDR3 region has 12 residues. CDR3 sequence (DNA): TGTGCCAGCAGCTTGGCCAACAGAGGGGCTTTCTTT. Its protein is CASSLANRGAFF.

The V and J genes are TRBV21-1 and TRBJ1-4; the table names TRBD1, a call not compared with the DNA. TRBV21-1 is designated a pseudogene. The CDR3 totals 18 residues. The CDR3 nucleotides read TGTGCCAGCCGAAGCCGGGCAGGGGGATTTGCAACTAATGAAAAACTGTTTTTT. Translated: CASRSRAGGFATNEKLFF.

The chain uses TRBV27 and TRBJ1-5, with 7 bases fitting TRBD1. Per germline, CDR1 MNHEY and CDR2 SMNVEV (reference sequence). This CDR3 is 15 amino acids long. The junction had 3 bases not matched to a gene; V was cut back by 0 bases and J by 4 bases. CDR3 loop: CASSLSAGGNQPQHF. The CDR3 DNA sequence: TGTGCCAGCAGTTTATCGGCAGGGGGGAATCAGCCCCAGCATTTT.

The chain couples TRBV19 to TRBJ2-3; D is undetermined. This CDR3 spans 15 amino acids. V gave up 4 bases and J gave up 2 bases, with 13 bases separating them. The germline gives CDR1 LNHDA, CDR2 SQIVND (reference sequence). This chain's CDR3 is CASSNPGVVTDTQYF. CDR3 nucleotide sequence: TGTGCCAGTAGTAACCCAGGCGTGGTCACAGATACGCAGTATTTT. The variable domain in full, completed from reference TRBV19 and TRBJ2-3, reads DGGITQSPKYLFRKEGQNVTLSCEQNLNHDAMYWYRQDPGQGLRLIYYSQIVNDFQKGDIAEGYSVSREKKESFPLTVTSAQKNPTAFYLCASSNPGVVTDTQYFGPGTRLTVL.

This clone appeared a single time. The V gene is TRBV2, the J gene TRBJ1-4; D gene unclear. The V gene's germline CDR1 is SNHLY and CDR2 FYNNEI. V was cut by 10 bases and J by 0 bases, with 15 bases left in between. The CDR3 consists of 15 residues. This chain's CDR3 is CATTPEAATNEKLFF. The CDR3 coding sequence is TGTGCCACCACCCCCGAAGCGGCAACTAATGAAAAACTGTTTTTT.

CDR3: CASSLLGNQPQHF. Here the CDR3 DNA reads TGTGCCAGCAGTTTACTAGGCAATCAGCCCCAGCATTTT. V usage is TRBV27 and J usage is TRBJ1-5; no definite D call. V gave up 2 bases and J gave up 2 bases, with 4 bases separating them. The V gene's germline CDR1 is MNHEY and CDR2 SMNVEV (reference sequence). This CDR3 is 13 amino acids long.

This rearrangement joins TRBV10-3 to TRBJ2-2; a weak D match, TRBD1 (7 bases). This CDR3 is built from 14 residues. In germline, CDR1 is ENHRY, CDR2 SYGVKD. Trimming removed 2 bases from V and 7 bases from J, with 11 bases in between. The CDR3 loop reads CAISERGDSGELFF. The CDR3 DNA sequence: TGTGCCATCAGTGAGAGGGGGGACAGCGGGGAGCTGTTTTTT.

The CDR3 DNA sequence: TGTGCCAGCAGCCAAGCCCAGGGCGTAGAGACCCAGTACTTC. It yields the protein CASSQAQGVETQYF. The V and J genes are TRBV3-1 (or the pseudogene TRBV3-2) and TRBJ2-5, with D perhaps TRBD1 (5 bases). CDR3 size: 14 residues. Germline V gene lookup returns CDR1 LGHDT and CDR2 YNNKEL (reference sequence). V lost 1 base, J lost 4 bases, and 10 bases lay in between.

V is TRBV7-8 and J is TRBJ2-3; D remains unclear. V was shortened by 1 base and J by 0 bases, with 8 bases between the two germline ends. The CDR3 sequence is 15 residues long. Germline V CDR1 and CDR2: SGHVS, FQNEAQ. The CDR3: CASSLVRSSTDTQYF. The CDR3 nucleotides read TGTGCCAGCAGCTTAGTGCGGAGTAGCACAGATACGCAGTATTTT.

The chain links TRBV13 to TRBJ1-3; a possible D gene is TRBD1 (5 bases). Germline CDR1 reads PRHDT; CDR2 reads FYEKMQ (reference sequence). The V end was cut by 2 bases, the J end by 0 bases, with 20 bases between. The CDR3 contains 19 residues. For the CDR3, the DNA is TGTGCCAGCAGCTTAATATCCGGGACTAGCGGAAACTCTGGAAACACCATATATTTT. This gives the protein CASSLISGTSGNSGNTIYF.